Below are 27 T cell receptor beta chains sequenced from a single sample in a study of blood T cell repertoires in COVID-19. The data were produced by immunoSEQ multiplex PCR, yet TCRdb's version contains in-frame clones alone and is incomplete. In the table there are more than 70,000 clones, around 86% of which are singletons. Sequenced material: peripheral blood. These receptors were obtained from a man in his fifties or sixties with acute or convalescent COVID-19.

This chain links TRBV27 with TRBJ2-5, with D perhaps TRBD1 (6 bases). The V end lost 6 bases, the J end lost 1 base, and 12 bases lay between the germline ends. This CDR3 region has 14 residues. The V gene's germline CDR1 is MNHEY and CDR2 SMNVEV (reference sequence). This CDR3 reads CASRPHRVQETQYF. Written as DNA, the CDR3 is TGTGCCAGCAGGCCGCACAGGGTCCAAGAGACCCAGTACTTC.

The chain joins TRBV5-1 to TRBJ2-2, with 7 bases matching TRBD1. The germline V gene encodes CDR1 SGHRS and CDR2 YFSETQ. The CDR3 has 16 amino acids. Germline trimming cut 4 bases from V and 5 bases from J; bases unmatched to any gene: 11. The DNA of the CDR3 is TGCGCCAGCAGCGGGGAGACAGGGAGAGTTACCGGGGAGCTGTTTTTT. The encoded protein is CASSGETGRVTGELFF.

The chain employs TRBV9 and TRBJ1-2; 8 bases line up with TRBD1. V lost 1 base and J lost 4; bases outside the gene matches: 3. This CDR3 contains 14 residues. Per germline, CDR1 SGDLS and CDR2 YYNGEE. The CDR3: CASSVQGAGYGYTF. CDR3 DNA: TGTGCCAGCAGCGTACAGGGGGCGGGCTATGGCTACACCTTC.

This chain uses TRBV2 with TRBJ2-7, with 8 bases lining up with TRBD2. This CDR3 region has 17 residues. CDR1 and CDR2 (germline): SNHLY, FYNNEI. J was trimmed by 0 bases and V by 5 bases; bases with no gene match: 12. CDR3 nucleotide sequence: TGTGCCAGCAGTAACCCTCCTCGACTAGCGTTCTCCTACGAGCAGTACTTC. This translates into CASSNPPRLAFSYEQYF.

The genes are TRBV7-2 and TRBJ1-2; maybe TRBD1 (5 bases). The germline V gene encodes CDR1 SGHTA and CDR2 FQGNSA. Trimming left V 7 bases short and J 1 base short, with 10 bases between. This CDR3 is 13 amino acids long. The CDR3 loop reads CASKDIFNYGYTF. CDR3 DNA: TGTGCCAGCAAGGACATATTTAACTATGGCTACACCTTC.

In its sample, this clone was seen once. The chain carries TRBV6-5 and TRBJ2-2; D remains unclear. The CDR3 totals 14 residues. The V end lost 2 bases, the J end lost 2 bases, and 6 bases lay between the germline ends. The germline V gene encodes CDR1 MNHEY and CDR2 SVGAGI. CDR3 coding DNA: TGTGCCAGCAGTTACGACTTTAACACCGGGGAGCTGTTTTTT. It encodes CASSYDFNTGELFF.

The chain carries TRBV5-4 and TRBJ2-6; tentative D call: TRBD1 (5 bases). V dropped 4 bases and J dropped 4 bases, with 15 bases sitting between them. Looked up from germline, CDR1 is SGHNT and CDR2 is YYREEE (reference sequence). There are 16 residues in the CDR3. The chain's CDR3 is CASSPSREAGANVLTF. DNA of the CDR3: TGTGCCAGCAGCCCTTCCAGGGAAGCCGGGGCCAACGTCCTGACTTTC.

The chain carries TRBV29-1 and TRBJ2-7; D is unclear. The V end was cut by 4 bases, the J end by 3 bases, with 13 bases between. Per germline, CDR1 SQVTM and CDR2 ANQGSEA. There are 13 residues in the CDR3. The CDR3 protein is CSVGSFSHYEQYF. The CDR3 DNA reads TGCAGCGTTGGGTCGTTTAGTCACTACGAGCAGTACTTC.

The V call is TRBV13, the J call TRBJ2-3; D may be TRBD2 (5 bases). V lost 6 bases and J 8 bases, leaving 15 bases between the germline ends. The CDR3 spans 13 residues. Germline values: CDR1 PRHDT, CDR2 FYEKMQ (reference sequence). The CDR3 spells CASSQRRFTTQYF. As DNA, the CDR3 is TGTGCCAGCAGTCAAAGGAGGTTTACTACGCAGTATTTT.

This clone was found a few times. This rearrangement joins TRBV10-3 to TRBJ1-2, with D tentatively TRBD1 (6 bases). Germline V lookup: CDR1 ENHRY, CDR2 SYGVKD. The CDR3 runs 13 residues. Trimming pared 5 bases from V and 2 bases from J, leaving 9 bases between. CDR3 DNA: TGTGCCATCAGTTACAGGGAGAACTATGGCTACACCTTC. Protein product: CAISYRENYGYTF.

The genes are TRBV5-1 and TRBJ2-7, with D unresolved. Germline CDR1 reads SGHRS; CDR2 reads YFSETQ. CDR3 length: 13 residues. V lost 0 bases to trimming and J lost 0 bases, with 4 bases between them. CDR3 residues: CASSLASSYEQYF. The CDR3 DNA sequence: TGCGCCAGCAGCTTGGCCAGCTCCTACGAGCAGTACTTC.

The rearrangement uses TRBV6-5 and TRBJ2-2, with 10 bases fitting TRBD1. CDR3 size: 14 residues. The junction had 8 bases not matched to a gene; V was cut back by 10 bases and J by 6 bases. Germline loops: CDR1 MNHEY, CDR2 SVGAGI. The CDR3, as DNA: TGTGCCATCAGGAGGACAGGGGGATCCGGGGAGCTGTTTTTT. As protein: CAIRRTGGSGELFF.

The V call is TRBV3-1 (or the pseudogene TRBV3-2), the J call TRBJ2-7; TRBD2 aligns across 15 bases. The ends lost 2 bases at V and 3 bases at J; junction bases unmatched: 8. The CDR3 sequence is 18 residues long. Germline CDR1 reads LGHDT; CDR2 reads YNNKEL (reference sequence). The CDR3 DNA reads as TGTGCCAGCAGCCAATTGGGACTAGCGGGAGGCCACGGCTACGAGCAGTACTTC. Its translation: CASSQLGLAGGHGYEQYF.

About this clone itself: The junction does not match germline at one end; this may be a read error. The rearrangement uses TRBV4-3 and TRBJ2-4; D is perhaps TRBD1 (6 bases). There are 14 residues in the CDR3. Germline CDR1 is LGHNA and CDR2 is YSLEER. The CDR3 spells CASSQDHLVGTRHF. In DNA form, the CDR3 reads TGCGCCAGCAGCCAAGATCACCTAGTAGGGACAAGGCACTTC.

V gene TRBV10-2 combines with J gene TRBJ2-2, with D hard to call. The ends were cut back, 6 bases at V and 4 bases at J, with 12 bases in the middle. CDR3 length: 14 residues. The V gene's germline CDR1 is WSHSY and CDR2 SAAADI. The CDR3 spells CASSAAGFTGELFF. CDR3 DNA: TGCGCCAGCAGCGCCGCAGGTTTCACCGGGGAGCTGTTTTTT.

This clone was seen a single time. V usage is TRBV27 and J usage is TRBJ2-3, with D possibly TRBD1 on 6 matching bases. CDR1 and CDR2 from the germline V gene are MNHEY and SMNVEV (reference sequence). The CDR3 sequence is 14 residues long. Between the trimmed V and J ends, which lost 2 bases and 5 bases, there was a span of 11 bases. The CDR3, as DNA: TGTGCCAGCAGTTTAGCAGGGGCCAGAGATACGCAGTATTTT. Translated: CASSLAGARDTQYF.

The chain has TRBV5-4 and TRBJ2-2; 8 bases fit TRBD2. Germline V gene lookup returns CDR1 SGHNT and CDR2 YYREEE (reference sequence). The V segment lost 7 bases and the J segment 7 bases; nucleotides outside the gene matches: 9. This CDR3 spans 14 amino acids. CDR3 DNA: TGTGCCAGCCGCGGGGGGCATAGGGGCGGGGAGCTGTTTTTT. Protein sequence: CASRGGHRGGELFF.

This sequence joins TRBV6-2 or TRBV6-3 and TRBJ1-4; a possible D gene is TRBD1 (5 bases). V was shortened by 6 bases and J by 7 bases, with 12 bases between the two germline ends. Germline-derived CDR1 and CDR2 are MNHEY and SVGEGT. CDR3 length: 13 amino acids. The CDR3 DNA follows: TGTGCCAGCAGCCTCGACAGTATTGAAAAACTGTTTTTT. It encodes CASSLDSIEKLFF.

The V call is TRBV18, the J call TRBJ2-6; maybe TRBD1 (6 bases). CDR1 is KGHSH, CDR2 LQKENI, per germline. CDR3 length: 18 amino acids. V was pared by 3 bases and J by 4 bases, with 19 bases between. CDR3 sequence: CASSPVTGHVSGANVLTF. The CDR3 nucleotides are TGTGCCAGCTCACCCGTGACAGGCCATGTATCGGGGGCCAACGTCCTGACTTTC. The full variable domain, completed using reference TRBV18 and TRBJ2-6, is NAGVMQNPRHLVRRRGQEARLRCSPMKGHSHVYWYRQLPEEGLKFMVYLQKENIIDESGMPKERFSAEFPKEGPSILRIQQVVRGDSAAYFCASSPVTGHVSGANVLTFGAGSRLTVL.

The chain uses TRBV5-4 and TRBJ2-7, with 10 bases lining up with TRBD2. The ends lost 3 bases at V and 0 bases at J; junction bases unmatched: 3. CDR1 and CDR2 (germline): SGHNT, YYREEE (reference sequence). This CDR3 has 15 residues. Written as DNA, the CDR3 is TGTGCCAGCAGCTATACTAGCGGGACCTCCTACGAGCAGTACTTC. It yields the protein CASSYTSGTSYEQYF.

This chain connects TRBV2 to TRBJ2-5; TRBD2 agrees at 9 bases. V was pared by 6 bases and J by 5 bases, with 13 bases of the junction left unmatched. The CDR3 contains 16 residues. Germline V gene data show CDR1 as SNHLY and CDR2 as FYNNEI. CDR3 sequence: CASRRVLAGQRETQYF. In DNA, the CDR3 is TGTGCCAGCAGGAGGGTCCTAGCGGGGCAAAGGGAGACCCAGTACTTC.

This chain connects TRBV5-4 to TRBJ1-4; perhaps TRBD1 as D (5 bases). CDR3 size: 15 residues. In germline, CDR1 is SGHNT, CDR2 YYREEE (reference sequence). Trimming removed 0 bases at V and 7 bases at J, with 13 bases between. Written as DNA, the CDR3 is TGTGCCAGCAGCTTGGGGTGGGGACTCGGTGAAAAACTGTTTTTT. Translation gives CASSLGWGLGEKLFF. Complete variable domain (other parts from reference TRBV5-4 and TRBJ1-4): ETGVTQSPTHLIKTRGQQVTLRCSSQSGHNTVSWYQQALGQGPQFIFQYYREEENGRGNFPPRFSGLQFPNYSSELNVNALELDDSALYLCASSLGWGLGEKLFFGSGTQLSVL.

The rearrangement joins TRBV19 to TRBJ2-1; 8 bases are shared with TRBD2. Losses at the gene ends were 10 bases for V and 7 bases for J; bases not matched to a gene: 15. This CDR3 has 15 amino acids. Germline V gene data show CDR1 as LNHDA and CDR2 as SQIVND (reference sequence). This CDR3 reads CATKWTQRGSNEQFF. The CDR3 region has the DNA TGTGCCACCAAGTGGACGCAGCGGGGGAGTAATGAGCAGTTCTTC.

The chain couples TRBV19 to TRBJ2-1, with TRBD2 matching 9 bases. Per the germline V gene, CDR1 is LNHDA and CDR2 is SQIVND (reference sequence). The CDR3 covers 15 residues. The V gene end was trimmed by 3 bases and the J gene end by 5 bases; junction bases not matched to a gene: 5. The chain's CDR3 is CASSMSSGRHNEQFF. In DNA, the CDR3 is TGTGCCAGTAGTATGAGTAGCGGGAGACACAATGAGCAGTTCTTC.

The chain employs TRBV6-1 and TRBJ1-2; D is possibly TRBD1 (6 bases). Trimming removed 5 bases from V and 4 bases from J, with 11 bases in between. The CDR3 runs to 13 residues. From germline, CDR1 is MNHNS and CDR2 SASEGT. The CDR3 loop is CASSLGQIYGYTF. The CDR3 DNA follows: TGTGCCAGCAGTCTCGGACAGATCTATGGCTACACCTTC.

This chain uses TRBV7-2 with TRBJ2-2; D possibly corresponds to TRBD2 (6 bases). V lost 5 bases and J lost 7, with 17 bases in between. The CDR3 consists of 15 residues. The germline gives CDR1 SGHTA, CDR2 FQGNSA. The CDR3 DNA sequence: TGTGCCAGCAGCCCCCAACTAGCAGGCAACGGGGAGCTGTTTTTT. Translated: CASSPQLAGNGELFF.

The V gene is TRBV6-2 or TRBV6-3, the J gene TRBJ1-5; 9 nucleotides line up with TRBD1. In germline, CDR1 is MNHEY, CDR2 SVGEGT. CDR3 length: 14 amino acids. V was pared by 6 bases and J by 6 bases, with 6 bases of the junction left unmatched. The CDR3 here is CASSTGTGIQPQHF. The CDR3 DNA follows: TGTGCCAGCAGCACCGGGACAGGGATTCAGCCCCAGCATTTT.